This note documents a single TCR beta chain sequence. Authors' methods: Reference gene primer amplification gave nucleated cell count estimates. Sequenced by immunoSEQ multiplex PCR; TCRdb stores in-frame clones only, minus some. From that table come the V and J calls and clone size; the DNA was used to work out D and trimming. The sample has fewer than 600,000 clones; 70% to 90% are singletons. The source of the sample is a study of blood T cell repertoires in COVID-19. Cohort 3 recovered donors had two negative PCRs, clearance, or symptom resolution. The receptor was isolated from a woman aged 35 to 49 who had recovered from COVID-19. The sample was PBMCs or T cells enriched from blood (not recorded which).

CDR3 sequence: CASSLQSQETQYF. The CDR3 DNA reads TGCGCCAGCAGCTTGCAATCCCAAGAGACCCAGTACTTC. V is TRBV5-1 and J is TRBJ2-5; D unresolved. The germline CDR1 and CDR2 sequences are SGHRS and YFSETQ. Trimming shortened V by 1 base and J by 1 base, and 5 bases separated the two germline ends. There are 13 residues in the CDR3.